This T cell receptor beta chain was identified in a study of naive and memory T cell subsets. Overall study findings and caveats: Clonotypes are single alpha or beta chains, not paired receptors.

Cells stained for CD3, CD4, CD8, CD45RA, CD27 and viability were sorted into four CD45RA/CD27 subsets. This clonotype was found many times. Its cognate antigen is unknown. Both TRBC1 and TRBC2 were covered by a beta constant-region primer of two equimolar oligonucleotides. The ligated cDNA underwent four PCR rounds using SP2 and nested alpha and beta constant-region primers. An oligonucleotide with the SP2 primer and a 12-nucleotide UMI was ligated to the cDNA 3' end. Via MiXCR, TCRdb re-called the UMI-ligation and nested PCR reads, giving one row per CDR3 protein. Of 17,000 or so distinct CDR3 sequences in the sample, roughly 10% are singletons; the top ten hold roughly 23%. The source material was central memory CD8+ T cells from blood. The sequence derives from a human donor in good health.

CDR3 sequence (DNA): TGTGCCACCAGCAGAGATCGGGGACCTTACGAGCAGTACTTC. Amino acid sequence: CATSRDRGPYEQYF. This chain connects TRBV15 to TRBJ2-7; either TRBD1 or TRBD2 may fit D (5 bases each). The germline V gene has CDR1 LNHNV and CDR2 YYDKDF (reference sequence). CDR3 length: 14 amino acids. Between the trimmed V and J ends, which lost 0 bases and 4 bases, there was a span of 10 bases. Supplemented by reference TRBV15 and TRBJ2-7, the full variable domain reads DAMVIQNPRYQVTQFGKPVTLSCSQTLNHNVMYWYQQKSSQAPKLLFHYYDKDFNNEADTPDNFQSRRPNTSFCFLDIRSPGLGDTAMYLCATSRDRGPYEQYFGPGTRLTVT.